This T cell receptor (beta chain) was captured in a study of cytomegalovirus exposure and HLA in healthy donors. Study information: HLA-typed donors contributed approximately 92 million unique TCRs, which were held in an early data release. Broader study findings: In most subjects, TCR beta sequences reportedly gave accurate predictions of HLA-A and HLA-B alleles.

PCR amplification relied on 60 Vbeta primers (plus 13 Jbeta primers). Clones were read by immunoSEQ multiplex PCR, and TCRdb kept only the in-frame ones, dropping some. The sample consists of under 200,000 clones, 80% to 85% of them appearing once. From germline, CDR1 is LGHNT and CDR2 FRNRAP. This CDR3 has 13 amino acids. Between the trimmed V and J ends, which lost 1 base and 0 bases, there was a span of 4 bases. Comment on this clone: The antigen is not known.

The sequence was obtained from a human donor in good health. Sample: PBMCs. The chain recombines TRBV12-5 with TRBJ2-7; D not certain. CDR3 nucleotide sequence: TGTGCTAGTGGTTTGGCCTCCTCCTACGAGCAGTACTTC. Translating it yields CASGLASSYEQYF.